This TCR beta chain was obtained from a study of vaccination and CD4 T cells after COVID-19. The Oncomine TCR Beta short-read assay was applied to DNA of cultured CD4+ T cells. TCRdb used MiXCR to reprocess the PCR reads, holding one entry per CDR3 protein. The top ten clones hold 8.5% to 10% of a sample with 15,000 to 20,000 distinct CDR3 sequences, 50% to 70% of them seen once. Only a few counts were recorded for this clonotype. Antigen: not known. Regarding treatment: approximately nine-day PBMC culture with coronavirus spike peptide pools or control peptides (ViraFEST assay). Wells that each held fewer than 2.5 million PBMCs were cultured with 8 to 10 IU/ml IL-2 and 10 ug/ml peptide pools. Trimming removed 6 bases from V and 5 bases from J; junction bases left unmatched: 5. Per the germline V gene, CDR1 is DFQATT and CDR2 is SNEGSKA (reference sequence). The CDR3 contains 14 residues.

The sequence derives from a human donor who had recovered from COVID-19. The rearrangement links TRBV20-1 to TRBJ2-5; 14 positions agree with TRBD2. Sample: CD4+ T cells from blood, cultured in vitro, taken after SARS-CoV-2 vaccination. CDR3 in DNA: TGCAGTGCGACTAGCGGGAGGGCCTTCGAGACCCAGTACTTC. Translated: CSATSGRAFETQYF.